These 27 T cell receptor beta chains were all obtained from the same sample, sequenced in a study of neoadjuvant anti-PD-1 for oral cavity cancer. Sequenced by immunoSEQ multiplex PCR; TCRdb stores in-frame clones only, minus some. The sample includes about 15,000 clones, 30% to 45% seen only once; the top ten take around two fifths. Documented time point: after neoadjuvant nivolumab, at surgical resection. Material: tumor tissue, obtained after nivolumab (anti-PD-1) treatment. Every receptor here comes from a person aged 35-79 years with oral cavity squamous cell carcinoma.

This clone was seen more than once but under ten times. The chain uses TRBV6-5 and TRBJ1-4; 7 nucleotides align to TRBD1. The CDR3 consists of 16 residues. V was pared by 1 base and J by 1 base, with 3 bases of the junction left unmatched. Germline assignment: CDR1 MNHEY and CDR2 SVGAGI. The CDR3: CASSYLNRGTNEKLFF. The CDR3 DNA reads as TGTGCCAGCAGTTACTTAAACAGGGGAACTAATGAAAAACTGTTTTTT.

This clone was counted only a few times. This chain joins TRBV6-6 and TRBJ1-6; a weak D match, TRBD1 (5 bases). CDR1 and CDR2 from the germline V gene are MNHNY and SVGAGI (reference sequence). V lost 5 bases and J lost 5, with 10 bases in between. This CDR3 region has 14 residues. CDR3 nucleotide sequence: TGTGCCAGCAGTCCGGGACGGAATAATTCACCCCTCCACTTT. Protein sequence: CASSPGRNNSPLHF.

This clone was recorded at least ten times. This chain links TRBV28 with TRBJ1-1; 7 bases fit TRBD1. The V gene's germline CDR1 is MDHEN and CDR2 SYDVKM. CDR3 length: 16 amino acids. V dropped 7 bases and J dropped 4; count of bases not matched to a gene: 15. The CDR3 DNA reads TGTGCCAGCACACCATCAGAAGGGGGCTGGGTCACTGAAGCTTTCTTT. It translates to CASTPSEGGWVTEAFF.

In its sample, this clone was seen a few times. This chain joins TRBV18 and TRBJ1-2; a weak D match, TRBD1 (6 bases). Germline assignment: CDR1 KGHSH and CDR2 LQKENI. V lost 4 bases and J lost 10, with 19 bases in between. This CDR3 contains 14 residues. The CDR3 DNA follows: TGTGCCAGCTCACAGGACTCACAGGGTAGAGACTACACCTTC. This encodes CASSQDSQGRDYTF.

V gene TRBV2 combines with J gene TRBJ2-3; tentatively, D is TRBD2 (7 bases). The germline V gene has CDR1 SNHLY and CDR2 FYNNEI. The CDR3 runs 16 residues. Trimming left V 6 bases short and J 3 bases short, with 19 bases between. The chain's CDR3 is CASRDLTGRGTDTQYF. The CDR3 DNA reads TGTGCCAGCAGAGACCTTACAGGGAGGGGGACAGATACGCAGTATTTT.

This clone was seen more than once but under ten times. The chain is built from TRBV19 and TRBJ1-6, with TRBD1 as a possible D gene (6 bases). Germline lookup yields CDR1 LNHDA and CDR2 SQIVND (reference sequence). V lost 3 bases and J 0 bases, leaving 15 bases between the germline ends. The CDR3 has 18 amino acids. CDR3 sequence: CASSIRGALSSYNSPLHF. In DNA, the CDR3 is TGTGCCAGTAGTATTAGGGGGGCCTTGAGCTCCTATAATTCACCCCTCCACTTT.

The chain has TRBV18 and TRBJ2-7, with D possibly being TRBD1 or TRBD2 (5 bases each). The CDR3 consists of 11 residues. CDR1 and CDR2 from the germline V gene are KGHSH and LQKENI. V shed 3 bases and J shed 10 bases, with 10 bases lying between them. The CDR3 coding sequence is TGTGCCAGCTCACCGGAGAGGGACCAGTACTTC. It is translated as CASSPERDQYF.

The chain uses TRBV4-2 and TRBJ2-3, with 7 nucleotides matching TRBD1. V lost 1 base and J lost 5; bases outside the gene matches: 9. The length of the CDR3 is 16 residues. Germline V gene data show CDR1 as LGHNA and CDR2 as YNFKEQ. The CDR3 sequence: CASSQATGTRGDTQYF. The DNA for the CDR3 is TGTGCCAGCAGCCAAGCGACAGGGACACGGGGAGATACGCAGTATTTT.

This clone was counted between two and nine times. The rearrangement joins TRBV19 to TRBJ1-5; 7 nucleotides match TRBD1. Germline V gene sequence: CDR1 LNHDA, CDR2 SQIVND (reference sequence). The junction had 10 bases not matched to a gene; V was cut back by 8 bases and J by 6 bases. The CDR3 extends over 14 amino acids. CDR3 DNA sequence: TGTGCCAGTTCCCTCCACAGGGGTCCTCAGCCCCAGCATTTT. The encoded protein is CASSLHRGPQPQHF. Using reference TRBV19 and TRBJ1-5 for the parts outside the CDR3, the full variable domain is DGGITQSPKYLFRKEGQNVTLSCEQNLNHDAMYWYRQDPGQGLRLIYYSQIVNDFQKGDIAEGYSVSREKKESFPLTVTSAQKNPTAFYLCASSLHRGPQPQHFGDGTRLSIL.

In nucleotides, the CDR3 is TGTGCCACCAGTCGGCGGGATGGGACCGGGGAGCTGTTTTTT. Encoded protein: CATSRRDGTGELFF. The chain links TRBV15 to TRBJ2-2, with D tentatively TRBD2 (6 bases). The CDR3 loop spans 14 amino acids. Deletions cut 6 bases from V and 5 bases from J, with 13 bases between. CDR1 LNHNV and CDR2 YYDKDF come from the germline V gene (reference sequence). Drawing the rest from reference TRBV15 and TRBJ2-2, the complete variable domain is DAMVIQNPRYQVTQFGKPVTLSCSQTLNHNVMYWYQQKSSQAPKLLFHYYDKDFNNEADTPDNFQSRRPNTSFCFLDIRSPGLGDTAMYLCATSRRDGTGELFFGEGSRLTVL.

The rearrangement uses TRBV6-6 and TRBJ2-6; D uncertain. This CDR3 has 13 residues. Trimming left V 6 bases short and J 1 base short, with 4 bases between. The germline V gene encodes CDR1 MNHNY and CDR2 SVGAGI (reference sequence). CDR3 protein: CASSISGANVLTF. The CDR3 nucleotides are TGTGCCAGCAGCATATCTGGGGCCAACGTCCTGACTTTC.

The rearrangement links TRBV2 to TRBJ1-3, with D uncertain. Germline-derived CDR1 and CDR2 are SNHLY and FYNNEI. The CDR3 is 12 residues long. V lost 6 bases, J lost 7 bases, and 10 bases lay in between. The DNA of the CDR3 is TGTGCCAGCAGCCCCGGGTGGAACACCATATATTTT. Its protein is CASSPGWNTIYF.

The J gene is TRBJ2-3, the V gene TRBV27, with a tentative D call TRBD2 (5 bases). The V and J ends lost 3 bases and 7 bases respectively, with 20 bases between them. CDR3 size: 16 residues. Per the germline V gene, CDR1 is MNHEY and CDR2 is SMNVEV (reference sequence). CDR3 nucleotides: TGTGCCAGCAGTTTGGGAGCATCTCGACGCGCAAATACGCAGTATTTT. Its translation is CASSLGASRRANTQYF.

This clone was counted between two and nine times. V gene TRBV18 combines with J gene TRBJ1-1; TRBD1 might be the D (5 bases). The CDR3 is 14 amino acids. Germline V CDR1 and CDR2: KGHSH, LQKENI. Trimming removed 3 bases at V and 4 bases at J, with 12 bases between. The CDR3, as DNA: TGTGCCAGCTCACCGTCCGGGGCGGGCACTGAAGCTTTCTTT. Its translation: CASSPSGAGTEAFF.

This rearrangement joins TRBV12-5 to TRBJ1-1; 9 bases fit TRBD1. J was trimmed by 2 bases and V by 1 base; bases with no gene match: 8. Germline assignment: CDR1 LGHNT and CDR2 FRNRAP. The CDR3 is made up of 17 amino acids. The CDR3 nucleotides read TGTGCTAGTGGTTTGGGGACAGGGGTCGACTTCAACACTGAAGCTTTCTTT. This sequence encodes CASGLGTGVDFNTEAFF.

This rearrangement joins TRBV5-1 to TRBJ2-2, with 7 bases that match TRBD1. Germline CDR1 SGHRS, CDR2 YFSETQ. The CDR3 sequence is 17 residues long. J gave up 5 bases and V 3 bases, and 13 bases lay outside the gene matches. In DNA form, the CDR3 reads TGCGCCAGCAGCTCTAAAAGACAGGGCGGTTGGACCGGGGAGCTGTTTTTT. It yields the protein CASSSKRQGGWTGELFF.

The chain couples TRBV14 to TRBJ1-1, with 7 nucleotides matching TRBD1. This CDR3 is 14 amino acids long. V shed 5 bases and J 4 bases; nucleotides not matched to a gene: 7. Germline CDR1 reads SGHDN; CDR2 reads FVKESK. CDR3 sequence (DNA): TGTGCCAGCAGCAAACAGGGGTTGTTCACTGAAGCTTTCTTT. Translated: CASSKQGLFTEAFF.

The rearrangement joins TRBV5-1 to TRBJ1-1; D gene ambiguous. V was shortened by 2 bases and J by 1 base, with 12 bases between the two germline ends. The length of the CDR3 is 15 residues. Germline assignment: CDR1 SGHRS and CDR2 YFSETQ. CDR3 sequence reads: CASSFGNLGNTEAFF. Written as DNA, the CDR3 is TGCGCCAGCAGCTTCGGTAACTTGGGGAACACTGAAGCTTTCTTT.

This clone was counted between two and nine times. The rearrangement uses TRBV27 and TRBJ2-2; D may be TRBD2 (6 bases). The V gene lost 7 bases and the J gene lost 6 bases, with 12 bases spanning the gap. The CDR3 spans 13 residues. In germline, CDR1 is MNHEY, CDR2 SMNVEV (reference sequence). The CDR3 DNA reads TGTGCCAGCAAAACGGGGGAGGCCGGGGAGCTGTTTTTT. Translation: CASKTGEAGELFF.

The J gene is TRBJ1-1, the V gene TRBV7-9; 9 nucleotides align to TRBD1. V was pared by 1 base and J by 6 bases, with 0 bases of the junction left unmatched. Germline V gives CDR1 SEHNR, CDR2 FQNEAQ (reference sequence). This CDR3 comprises 13 residues. For the CDR3, the DNA is TGTGCCAGCAGCTTAGGACAGGGGGCTGAAGCTTTCTTT. Protein: CASSLGQGAEAFF. Using reference TRBV7-9 and TRBJ1-1 for the parts outside the CDR3, the full variable domain is DTGVSQNPRHKITKRGQNVTFRCDPISEHNRLYWYRQTLGQGPEFLTYFQNEAQLEKSRLLSDRFSAERPKGSFSTLEIQRTEQGDSAMYLCASSLGQGAEAFFGQGTRLTVV.

This clone was observed a handful of times. The rearrangement joins TRBV4-3 to TRBJ1-3; tentatively, D is TRBD1 (6 bases). Germline loops: CDR1 LGHNA, CDR2 YSLEER. The CDR3 contains 15 residues. V shed 4 bases and J shed 0 bases, with 10 bases lying between them. CDR3 coding DNA: TGCGCCAGCAGCCTAGACAGGATCTCTGGAAACACCATATATTTT. This gives the protein CASSLDRISGNTIYF.

The table lists this clone with a few counts. The rearrangement uses TRBV4-2 and TRBJ2-3; 16 bases agree with TRBD2. The CDR3 runs to 16 residues. Germline V CDR1 and CDR2: LGHNA, YNFKEQ. V trimming: 0 bases; J trimming: 13 bases; junction bases outside the gene matches: 7. This CDR3 reads CASSQDGTSGGALKYF. CDR3 in DNA: TGTGCCAGCAGCCAAGATGGGACTAGCGGGGGGGCCCTTAAGTATTTT.

A few counts support this clone. The genes are TRBV4-3 and TRBJ2-2; tentatively, D is TRBD2 (5 bases). Trimming took off 7 bases at V and 6 bases at J, with 18 bases between the two ends. The CDR3 extends over 15 amino acids. The germline V gene has CDR1 LGHNA and CDR2 YSLEER. As DNA, the CDR3 is TGCGCCAGCACCGGGGATAAGGGTCTCCCCGGGGAGCTGTTTTTT. This gives the protein CASTGDKGLPGELFF.

The V and J genes are TRBV7-2 and TRBJ2-1; 8 bases match TRBD1. This CDR3 has 15 residues. Germline V CDR1 and CDR2: SGHTA, FQGNSA. V dropped 1 base and J dropped 5; count of bases not matched to a gene: 4. The CDR3 DNA reads as TGTGCCAGCAGCTTAGTCGGGGGACAGGACAATGAGCAGTTCTTC. Encoded protein: CASSLVGGQDNEQFF.

This chain joins TRBV5-4 and TRBJ1-4, with 7 positions matching TRBD1. Germline V gives CDR1 SGHNT, CDR2 YYREEE (reference sequence). This CDR3 has 14 residues. Losses at the gene ends were 2 bases for V and 7 bases for J; bases not matched to a gene: 5. The CDR3 nucleotides read TGTGCCAGCAGCTTAGGGGGCGGAAGTGAAAAACTGTTTTTT. Translated, it gives CASSLGGGSEKLFF.

This clone was seen more than once but under ten times. The chain is built from TRBV6-1 and TRBJ1-2, with unresolved D. The CDR3 totals 14 residues. Germline lookup yields CDR1 MNHNS and CDR2 SASEGT. Trimming removed 6 bases at V and 0 bases at J, with 11 bases between. The CDR3 nucleotides read TGTGCCAGCAGCCCCGGCAGCGCTAACTATGGCTACACCTTC. Protein sequence: CASSPGSANYGYTF.

V gene TRBV11-1 combines with J gene TRBJ2-2; D is unresolved. The V end was cut by 5 bases, the J end by 5 bases, with 9 bases between. Germline V gene data show CDR1 as SGHAT and CDR2 as FQDESV (reference sequence). This CDR3 has 13 residues. The chain's CDR3 is CASSQQRTGELFF. The CDR3 DNA follows: TGTGCCAGCAGCCAACAGAGAACCGGGGAGCTGTTTTTT.